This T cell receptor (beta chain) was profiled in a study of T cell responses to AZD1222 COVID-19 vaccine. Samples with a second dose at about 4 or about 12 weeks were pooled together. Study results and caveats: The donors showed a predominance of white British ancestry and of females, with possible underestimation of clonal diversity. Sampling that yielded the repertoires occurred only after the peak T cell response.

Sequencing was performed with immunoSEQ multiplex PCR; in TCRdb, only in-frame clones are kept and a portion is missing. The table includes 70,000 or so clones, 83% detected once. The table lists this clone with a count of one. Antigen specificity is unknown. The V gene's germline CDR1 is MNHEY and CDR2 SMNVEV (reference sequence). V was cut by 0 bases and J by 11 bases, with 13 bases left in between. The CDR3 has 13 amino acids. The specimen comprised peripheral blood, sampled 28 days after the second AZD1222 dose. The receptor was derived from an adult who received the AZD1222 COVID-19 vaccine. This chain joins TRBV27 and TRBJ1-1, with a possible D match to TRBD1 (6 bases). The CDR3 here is CASSLSSQGRAFF. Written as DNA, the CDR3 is TGTGCCAGCAGTTTATCGTCTCAGGGGAGGGCTTTCTTT.